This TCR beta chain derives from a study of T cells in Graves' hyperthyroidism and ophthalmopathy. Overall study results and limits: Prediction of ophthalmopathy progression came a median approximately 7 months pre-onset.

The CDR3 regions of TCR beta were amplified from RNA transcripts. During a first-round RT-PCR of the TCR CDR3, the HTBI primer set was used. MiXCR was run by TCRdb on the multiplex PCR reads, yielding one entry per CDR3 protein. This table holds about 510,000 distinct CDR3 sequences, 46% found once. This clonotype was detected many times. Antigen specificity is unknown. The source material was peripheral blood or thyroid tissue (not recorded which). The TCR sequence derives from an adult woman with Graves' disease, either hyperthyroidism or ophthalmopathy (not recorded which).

The CDR3 here is CASTRGANYGYTF. For the CDR3, the DNA is TGTGCCAGCACGAGGGGAGCTAACTATGGCTACACCTTC. This rearrangement joins TRBV7-9 to TRBJ1-2; maybe TRBD1 (5 bases). V lost 7 bases to trimming and J lost 0 bases, with 9 bases between them. There are 13 residues in the CDR3. The germline V gene encodes CDR1 SEHNR and CDR2 FQNEAQ (reference sequence).